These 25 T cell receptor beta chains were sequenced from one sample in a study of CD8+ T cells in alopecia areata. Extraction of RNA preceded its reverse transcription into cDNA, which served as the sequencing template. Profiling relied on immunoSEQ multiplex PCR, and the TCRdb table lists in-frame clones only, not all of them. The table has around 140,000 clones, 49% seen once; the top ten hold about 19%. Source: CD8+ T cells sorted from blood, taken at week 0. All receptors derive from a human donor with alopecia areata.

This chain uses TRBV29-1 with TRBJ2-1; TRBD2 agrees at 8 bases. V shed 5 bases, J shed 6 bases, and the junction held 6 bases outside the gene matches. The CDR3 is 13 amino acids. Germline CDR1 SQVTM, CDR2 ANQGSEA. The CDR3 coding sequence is TGCAGCGTTCTCGGACTAGCTCGCAATGAGCAGTTCTTC. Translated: CSVLGLARNEQFF.

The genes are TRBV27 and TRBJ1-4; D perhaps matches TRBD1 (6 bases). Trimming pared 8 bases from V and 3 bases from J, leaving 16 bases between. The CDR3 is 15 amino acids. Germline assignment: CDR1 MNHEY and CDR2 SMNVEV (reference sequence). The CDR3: CASSHPGAPNEKLFF. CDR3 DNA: TGTGCCAGCTCGCACCCAGGGGCGCCTAATGAAAAACTGTTTTTT.

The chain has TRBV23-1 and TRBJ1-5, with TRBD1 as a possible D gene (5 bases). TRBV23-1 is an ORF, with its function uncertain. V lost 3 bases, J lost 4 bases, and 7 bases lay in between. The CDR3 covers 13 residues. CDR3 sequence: CASSHGANQPQHF. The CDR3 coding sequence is TGCGCCAGCAGTCATGGGGCAAATCAGCCCCAGCATTTT.

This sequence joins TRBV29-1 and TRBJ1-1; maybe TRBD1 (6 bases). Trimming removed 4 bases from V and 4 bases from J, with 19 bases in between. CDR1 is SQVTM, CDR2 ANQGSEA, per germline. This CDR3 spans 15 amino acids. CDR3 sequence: CSVVAGRGAGTEAFF. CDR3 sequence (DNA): TGCAGCGTTGTTGCCGGTCGGGGGGCTGGCACTGAAGCTTTCTTT.

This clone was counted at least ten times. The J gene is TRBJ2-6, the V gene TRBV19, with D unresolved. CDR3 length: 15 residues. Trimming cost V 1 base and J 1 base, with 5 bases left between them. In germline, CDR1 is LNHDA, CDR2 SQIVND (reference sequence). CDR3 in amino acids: CASSIVESGANVLTF. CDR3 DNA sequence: TGTGCCAGTAGTATAGTGGAATCTGGGGCCAACGTCCTGACTTTC.

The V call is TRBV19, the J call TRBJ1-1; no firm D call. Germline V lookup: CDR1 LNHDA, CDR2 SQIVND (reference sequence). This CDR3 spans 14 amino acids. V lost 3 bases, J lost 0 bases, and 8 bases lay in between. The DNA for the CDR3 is TGTGCCAGTAGTATTCAGGCAATGAACACTGAAGCTTTCTTT. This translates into CASSIQAMNTEAFF.

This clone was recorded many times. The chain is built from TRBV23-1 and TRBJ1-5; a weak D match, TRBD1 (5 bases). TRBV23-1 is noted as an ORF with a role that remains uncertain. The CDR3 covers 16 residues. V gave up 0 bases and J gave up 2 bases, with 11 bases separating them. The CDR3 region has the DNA TGCGCCAGCAGTCAATCGCAGCAGGGCGGCAATCAGCCCCAGCATTTT. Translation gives CASSQSQQGGNQPQHF.

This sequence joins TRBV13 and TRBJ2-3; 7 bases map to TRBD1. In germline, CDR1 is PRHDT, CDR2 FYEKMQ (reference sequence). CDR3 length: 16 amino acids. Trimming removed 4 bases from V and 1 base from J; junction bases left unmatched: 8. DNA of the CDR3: TGTGCCAGCAGCTCCGTACAGGGGCCGCGCACAGATACGCAGTATTTT. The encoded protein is CASSSVQGPRTDTQYF.

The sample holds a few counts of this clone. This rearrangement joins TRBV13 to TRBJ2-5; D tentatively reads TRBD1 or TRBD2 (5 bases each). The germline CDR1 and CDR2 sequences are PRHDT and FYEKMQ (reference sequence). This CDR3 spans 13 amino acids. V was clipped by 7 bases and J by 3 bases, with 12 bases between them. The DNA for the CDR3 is TGTGCCAGCACCCCGAGAGGGGAAGAGACCCAGTACTTC. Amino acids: CASTPRGEETQYF.

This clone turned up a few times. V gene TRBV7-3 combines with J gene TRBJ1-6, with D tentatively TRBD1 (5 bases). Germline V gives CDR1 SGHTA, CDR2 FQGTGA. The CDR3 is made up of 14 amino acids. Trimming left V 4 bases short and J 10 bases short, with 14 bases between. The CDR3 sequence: CASSSAGGDSPLHF. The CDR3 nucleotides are TGTGCCAGCAGCTCCGCGGGCGGGGACTCACCCCTCCACTTT.

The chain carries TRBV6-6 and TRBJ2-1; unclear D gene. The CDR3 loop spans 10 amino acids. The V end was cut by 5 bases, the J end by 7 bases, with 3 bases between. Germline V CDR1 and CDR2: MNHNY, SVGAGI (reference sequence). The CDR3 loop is CASSLNEQFF. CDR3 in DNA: TGTGCCAGCAGTCTAAATGAGCAGTTCTTC.

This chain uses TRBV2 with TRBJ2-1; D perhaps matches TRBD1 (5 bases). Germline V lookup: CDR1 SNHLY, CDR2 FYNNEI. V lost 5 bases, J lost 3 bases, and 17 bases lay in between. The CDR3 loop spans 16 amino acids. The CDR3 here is CASSHTEGVNYNEQFF. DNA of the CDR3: TGTGCCAGCAGTCACACCGAAGGGGTCAACTACAATGAGCAGTTCTTC.

CDR3 in amino acids: CASSPLGGPGEQFF. The DNA of the CDR3 is TGTGCCAGCAGCCCCCTGGGGGGCCCGGGTGAGCAGTTCTTC. The chain couples TRBV27 to TRBJ2-1; D tentatively reads TRBD1 or TRBD2 (6 bases each). Germline-derived CDR1 and CDR2 are MNHEY and SMNVEV (reference sequence). Trimming took 6 bases from V and 9 from J, leaving 18 bases between them. The CDR3 has 14 amino acids.

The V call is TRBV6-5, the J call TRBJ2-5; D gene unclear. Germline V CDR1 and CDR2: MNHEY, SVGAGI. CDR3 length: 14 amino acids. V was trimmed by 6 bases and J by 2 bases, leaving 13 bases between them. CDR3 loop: CASSPISLQETQYF. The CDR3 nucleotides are TGTGCCAGCAGCCCAATTAGTTTGCAAGAGACCCAGTACTTC.

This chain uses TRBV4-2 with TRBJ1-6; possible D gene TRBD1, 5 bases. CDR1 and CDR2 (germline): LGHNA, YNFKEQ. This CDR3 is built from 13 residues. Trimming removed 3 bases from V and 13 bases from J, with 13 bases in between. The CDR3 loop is CASSQTELSPLHF. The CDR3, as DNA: TGTGCCAGCAGCCAGACAGAGTTATCGCCCCTCCACTTT.

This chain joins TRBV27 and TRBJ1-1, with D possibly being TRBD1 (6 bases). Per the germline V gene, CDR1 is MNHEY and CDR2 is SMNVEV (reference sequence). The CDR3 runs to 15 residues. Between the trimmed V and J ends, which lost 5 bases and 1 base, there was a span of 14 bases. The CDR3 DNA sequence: TGTGCCAGCAGTCCCTCCGTAGGGGGGAACACTGAAGCTTTCTTT. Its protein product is CASSPSVGGNTEAFF.

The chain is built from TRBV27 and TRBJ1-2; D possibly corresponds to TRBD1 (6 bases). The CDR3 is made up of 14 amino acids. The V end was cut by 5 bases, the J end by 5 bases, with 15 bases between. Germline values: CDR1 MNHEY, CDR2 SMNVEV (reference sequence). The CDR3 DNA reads TGTGCCAGCAGTCTGGGGGGCTCCTATTATGGCTACACCTTC. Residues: CASSLGGSYYGYTF.

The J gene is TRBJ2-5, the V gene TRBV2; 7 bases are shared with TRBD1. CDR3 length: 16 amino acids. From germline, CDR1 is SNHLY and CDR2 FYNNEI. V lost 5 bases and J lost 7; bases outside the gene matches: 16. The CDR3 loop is CASSPTGEGFQPTQYF. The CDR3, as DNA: TGTGCCAGCAGTCCTACAGGGGAAGGATTCCAACCGACCCAGTACTTC. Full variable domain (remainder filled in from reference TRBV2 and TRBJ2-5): EPEVTQTPSHQVTQMGQEVILRCVPISNHLYFYWYRQILGQKVEFLVSFYNNEISEKSEIFDDQFSVERPDGSNFTLKIRSTKLEDSAMYFCASSPTGEGFQPTQYFGPGTRLLVL.

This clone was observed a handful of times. CDR3 amino acids: CASSWDSGATNEKLFF. In nucleotides, the CDR3 is TGTGCCAGCAGTTGGGACAGCGGTGCAACTAATGAAAAACTGTTTTTT. J is TRBJ1-4 and V is TRBV6-5, with TRBD1 matching over 7 bases. V gave up 4 bases and J gave up 0 bases; unmatched junction bases: 5. This CDR3 contains 16 residues. Germline-derived CDR1 and CDR2 are MNHEY and SVGAGI.

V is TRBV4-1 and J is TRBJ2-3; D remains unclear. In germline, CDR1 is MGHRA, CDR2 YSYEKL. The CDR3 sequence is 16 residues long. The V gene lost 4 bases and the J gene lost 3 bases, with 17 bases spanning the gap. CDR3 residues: CASSLLVVADTDTQYF. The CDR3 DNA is TGCGCCAGCAGCCTACTCGTAGTAGCAGATACAGATACGCAGTATTTT.

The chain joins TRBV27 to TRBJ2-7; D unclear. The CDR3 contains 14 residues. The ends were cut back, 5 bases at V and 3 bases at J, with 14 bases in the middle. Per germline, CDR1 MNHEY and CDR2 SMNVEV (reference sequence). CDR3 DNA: TGTGCCAGCAGTCCCATAGGTAGACTCTACGAGCAGTACTTC. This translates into CASSPIGRLYEQYF.

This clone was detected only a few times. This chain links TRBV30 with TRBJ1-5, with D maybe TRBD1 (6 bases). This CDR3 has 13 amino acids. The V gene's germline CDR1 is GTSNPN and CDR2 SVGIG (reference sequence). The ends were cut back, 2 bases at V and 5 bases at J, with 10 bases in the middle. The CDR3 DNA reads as TGTGCCTGGAGTCGGGGGGCGGATCAGCCCCAGCATTTT. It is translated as CAWSRGADQPQHF.

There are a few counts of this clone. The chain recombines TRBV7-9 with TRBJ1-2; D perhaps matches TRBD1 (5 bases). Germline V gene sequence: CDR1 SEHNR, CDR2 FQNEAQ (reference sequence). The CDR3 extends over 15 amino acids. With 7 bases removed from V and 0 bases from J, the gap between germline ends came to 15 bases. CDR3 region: CASTYGGSTNYGYTF. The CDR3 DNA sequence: TGTGCCAGCACCTACGGGGGGTCTACTAACTATGGCTACACCTTC. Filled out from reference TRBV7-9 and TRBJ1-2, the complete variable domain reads DTGVSQNPRHKITKRGQNVTFRCDPISEHNRLYWYRQTLGQGPEFLTYFQNEAQLEKSRLLSDRFSAERPKGSFSTLEIQRTEQGDSAMYLCASTYGGSTNYGYTFGSGTRLTVV.

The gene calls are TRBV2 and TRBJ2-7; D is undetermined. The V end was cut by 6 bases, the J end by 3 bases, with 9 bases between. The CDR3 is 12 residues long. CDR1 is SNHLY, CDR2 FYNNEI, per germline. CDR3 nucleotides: TGTGCCAGCAGAGGGATGAACTACGAGCAGTACTTC. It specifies CASRGMNYEQYF.

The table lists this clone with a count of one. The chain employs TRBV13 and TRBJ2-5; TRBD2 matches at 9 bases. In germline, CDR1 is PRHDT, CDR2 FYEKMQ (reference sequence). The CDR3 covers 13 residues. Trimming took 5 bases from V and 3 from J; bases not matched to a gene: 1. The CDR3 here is CASSPSGEETQYF. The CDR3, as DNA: TGTGCCAGCAGCCCTAGCGGGGAAGAGACCCAGTACTTC.